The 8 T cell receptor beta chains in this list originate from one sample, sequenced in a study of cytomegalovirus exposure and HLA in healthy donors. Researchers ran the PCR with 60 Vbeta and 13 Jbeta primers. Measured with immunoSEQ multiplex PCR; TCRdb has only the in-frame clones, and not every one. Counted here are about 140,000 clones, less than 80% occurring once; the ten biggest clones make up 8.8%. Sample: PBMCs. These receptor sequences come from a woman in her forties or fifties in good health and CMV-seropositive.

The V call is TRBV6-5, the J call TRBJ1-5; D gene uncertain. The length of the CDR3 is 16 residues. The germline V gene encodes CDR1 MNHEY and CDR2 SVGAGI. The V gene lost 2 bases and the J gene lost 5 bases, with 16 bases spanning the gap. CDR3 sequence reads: CASSYRGVSSDQPQHF. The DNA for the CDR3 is TGTGCCAGCAGTTACCGGGGAGTGTCCTCCGATCAGCCCCAGCATTTT.

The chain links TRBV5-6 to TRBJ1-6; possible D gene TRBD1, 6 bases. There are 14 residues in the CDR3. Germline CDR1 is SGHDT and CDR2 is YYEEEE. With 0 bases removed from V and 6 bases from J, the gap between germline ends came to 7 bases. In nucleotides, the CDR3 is TGTGCCAGCAGCTTGGGGGGGCTTAATTCACCCCTCCACTTT. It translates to CASSLGGLNSPLHF. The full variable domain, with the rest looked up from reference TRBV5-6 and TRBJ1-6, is DAGVTQSPTHLIKTRGQQVTLRCSPKSGHDTVSWYQQALGQGPQFIFQYYEEEERQRGNFPDRFSGHQFPNYSSELNVNALLLGDSALYLCASSLGGLNSPLHFGNGTRLTVT.

CDR3 sequence reads: CAIESGEGSETQYF. Here the CDR3 DNA reads TGTGCCATCGAGTCAGGGGAAGGGTCAGAGACCCAGTACTTC. This chain joins TRBV28 and TRBJ2-5; possible D gene TRBD1, 6 bases. CDR1 is MDHEN and CDR2 is SYDVKM in the germline V gene. V lost 10 bases to trimming and J lost 4 bases, with 19 bases between them. The CDR3 is 14 amino acids.

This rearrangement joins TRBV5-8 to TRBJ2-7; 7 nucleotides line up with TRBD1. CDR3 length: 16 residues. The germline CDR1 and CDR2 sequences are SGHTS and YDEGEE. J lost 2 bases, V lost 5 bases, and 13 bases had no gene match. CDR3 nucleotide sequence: TGTGCCAGCAGAGATCCTGCCGAGACAGGGACCTACGAGCAGTACTTC. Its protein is CASRDPAETGTYEQYF.

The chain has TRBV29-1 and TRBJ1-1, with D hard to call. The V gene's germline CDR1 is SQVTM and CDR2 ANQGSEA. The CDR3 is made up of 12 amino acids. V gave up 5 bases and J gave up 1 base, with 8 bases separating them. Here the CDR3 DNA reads TGCAGCGTTCGACTGGGGAACACTGAAGCTTTCTTT. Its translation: CSVRLGNTEAFF.

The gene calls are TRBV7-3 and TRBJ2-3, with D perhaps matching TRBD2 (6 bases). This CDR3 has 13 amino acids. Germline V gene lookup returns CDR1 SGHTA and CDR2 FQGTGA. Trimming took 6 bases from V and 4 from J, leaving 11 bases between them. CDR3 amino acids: CASRRGWADTQYF. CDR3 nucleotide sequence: TGTGCCAGCAGACGGGGGTGGGCAGATACGCAGTATTTT.

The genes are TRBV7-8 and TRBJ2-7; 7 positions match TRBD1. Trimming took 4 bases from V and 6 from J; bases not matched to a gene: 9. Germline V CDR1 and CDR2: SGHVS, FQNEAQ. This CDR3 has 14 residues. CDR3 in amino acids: CASSSPRGRAEQYF. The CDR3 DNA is TGTGCCAGCAGCTCCCCAAGGGGGCGAGCCGAGCAGTACTTC.

DNA of the CDR3: TGTGCCAGCAGCGTAGCGGGACAGGGCATCGGGGAGCTGTTTTTT. It specifies CASSVAGQGIGELFF. This chain uses TRBV9 with TRBJ2-2, with 9 nucleotides matching TRBD1. CDR1 is SGDLS and CDR2 is YYNGEE in the germline V gene. J gave up 7 bases and V 0 bases, and 4 bases lay outside the gene matches. The length of the CDR3 is 15 residues. Supplemented by reference TRBV9 and TRBJ2-2, the full variable domain reads DSGVTQTPKHLITATGQRVTLRCSPRSGDLSVYWYQQSLDQGLQFLIQYYNGEERAKGNILERFSAQQFPDLHSELNLSSLELGDSALYFCASSVAGQGIGELFFGEGSRLTVL.